This entry lists 17 T cell receptor beta chains sequenced from one sample in a study of beta chain features in type 1 diabetes listed by TCRdb under 2018. Points the paper makes about the study in general: Type 1 diabetes patients showed a moderate but significant shortening of TCRB CDR3 length in all four CD4+ subsets.

Antigen specificity for these receptors is unknown. Receptor amplification or capture employed the immunoSEQ multiplex PCR assay. The entire isolated RNA was reverse transcribed using the High Capacity cDNA Reverse Transcription Kit, and thus expressed TCRB transcripts were sequenced. TCRdb retrieved this table from immuneACCESS and kept in-frame rearrangements only. Not all clones are present; in checked studies, unresolved V genes account for under half, and no reason is known for the remainder. For this sample there are around 100,000 clones; 28% appear just once. 0.53% of the sample is taken by the ten largest. The sample was central memory CD4+ T cells from blood. These receptors were obtained from a woman aged 18-30 years with type 1 diabetes.

In this sample, this clone turned up a few times. The chain employs TRBV10-3 and TRBJ2-7, with TRBD1 identical over 7 bases. V lost 11 bases and J lost 1; bases outside the gene matches: 5. CDR3 length equals 12 residues. In germline, CDR1 is ENHRY, CDR2 SYGVKD. The CDR3 DNA reads TGTGCCGCCCAGGGGGATTCCTACGAGCAGTACTTC. Translation gives CAAQGDSYEQYF.

In its sample, this clone was seen once. The chain combines TRBV5-6 with TRBJ2-3; 10 bases line up with TRBD2. V was clipped by 2 bases and J by 2 bases; unmatched bases: 2. CDR1 is SGHDT and CDR2 is YYEEEE in the germline V gene. The CDR3 has 15 residues. The CDR3: CASSFGLAVTDTQYF. The CDR3 DNA follows: TGTGCCAGCAGCTTTGGACTAGCGGTCACAGATACGCAGTATTTT. Based on the CDR3 plus reference TRBV5-6 and TRBJ2-3, the full variable domain is DAGVTQSPTHLIKTRGQQVTLRCSPKSGHDTVSWYQQALGQGPQFIFQYYEEEERQRGNFPDRFSGHQFPNYSSELNVNALLLGDSALYLCASSFGLAVTDTQYFGPGTRLTVL.

V is TRBV27 and J is TRBJ2-1, with D possibly TRBD1 on 5 matching bases. The CDR3 runs to 18 residues. Trimming pared 0 bases from V and 0 bases from J, leaving 15 bases between. Germline-derived CDR1 and CDR2 are MNHEY and SMNVEV (reference sequence). The CDR3 DNA reads TGTGCCAGCAGTTTATCCCCAGACAGTCAATCCTCCTACAATGAGCAGTTCTTC. It encodes CASSLSPDSQSSYNEQFF.

This clone has just a few counts. The sample contains more than one DNA sequence encoding this CDR3. The V call is TRBV2, the J call TRBJ2-2; possible D gene TRBD1, 5 bases. V lost 4 bases and J lost 1, with 7 bases in between. Looked up from germline, CDR1 is SNHLY and CDR2 is FYNNEI. This CDR3 spans 14 amino acids. The CDR3 loop is CASSGGQNTGELFF. DNA for the CDR3: TGTGCCAGCAGTGGTGGACAGAACACCGGGGAGCTGTTTTTT.

This clone showed up just a few times. The V and J genes are TRBV5-1 and TRBJ1-2; possibly TRBD1 for D (5 bases). CDR1 is SGHRS and CDR2 is YFSETQ in the germline V gene. Between the trimmed V and J ends, which lost 5 bases and 2 bases, there was a span of 13 bases. The CDR3 extends over 14 amino acids. The CDR3 is CASSIDSLNYGYTF. The CDR3 DNA follows: TGCGCCAGCAGTATTGACAGCCTAAACTATGGCTACACCTTC.

The rearrangement joins TRBV29-1 to TRBJ1-5; 7 bases map to TRBD1. V shed 5 bases and J 7 bases; nucleotides not matched to a gene: 8. Germline assignment: CDR1 SQVTM and CDR2 ANQGSEA. The CDR3 spans 13 residues. The CDR3 DNA follows: TGCAGCGTTACAGGGGTGGGGGGACAGCCCCAGCATTTT. Its protein product is CSVTGVGGQPQHF.

The chain joins TRBV18 to TRBJ1-2; 7 positions agree with TRBD1. The germline gives CDR1 KGHSH, CDR2 LQKENI. The CDR3 spans 15 residues. V lost 1 base, J lost 5 bases, and 7 bases stayed unmatched. The CDR3 reads CASSPLLGQEYGYTF. DNA of the CDR3: TGTGCCAGCTCACCACTCCTAGGACAGGAGTATGGCTACACCTTC. Full variable domain (outside the CDR3, taken from reference TRBV18 and TRBJ1-2): NAGVMQNPRHLVRRRGQEARLRCSPMKGHSHVYWYRQLPEEGLKFMVYLQKENIIDESGMPKERFSAEFPKEGPSILRIQQVVRGDSAAYFCASSPLLGQEYGYTFGSGTRLTVV.

This clone was observed a handful of times. The gene calls are TRBV18 and TRBJ2-7; 9 bases fit TRBD1. There are 15 residues in the CDR3. Trimming took 2 bases from V and 0 from J; bases not matched to a gene: 2. Germline lookup yields CDR1 KGHSH and CDR2 LQKENI. The CDR3 DNA reads as TGTGCCAGCTCACCAGGACAGGGGTACTCCTACGAGCAGTACTTC. It is translated as CASSPGQGYSYEQYF.

V and J are TRBV30 and TRBJ1-3; TRBD1 aligns across 9 bases. The length of the CDR3 is 14 residues. Trimming removed 6 bases from V and 3 bases from J; junction bases left unmatched: 6. The germline CDR1 and CDR2 sequences are GTSNPN and SVGIG (reference sequence). The CDR3 nucleotides read TGTGCCTGCGGACAGGGGACGGTTGGAAACACCATATATTTT. Translated: CACGQGTVGNTIYF.

This clone was counted between two and nine times. The chain's CDR3 is CASSSGRVYNEQFF. In nucleotides, the CDR3 is TGTGCCAGCAGTTCCGGCAGGGTCTACAATGAGCAGTTCTTC. V gene TRBV6-7 combines with J gene TRBJ2-1; weak D call: TRBD1 (5 bases). TRBV6-7 is an ORF, with its function uncertain. V was clipped by 4 bases and J by 3 bases, with 10 bases between them. This CDR3 has 14 residues.

CDR3 DNA sequence: TGTGCCAGCACCATACAGGTTAACTATGGCTACACCTTC. Amino acids: CASTIQVNYGYTF. The V and J genes are TRBV28 and TRBJ1-2, with D perhaps TRBD1 (5 bases). Germline V gene data show CDR1 as MDHEN and CDR2 as SYDVKM. The CDR3 is 13 residues long. V was shortened by 7 bases and J by 1 base, with 10 bases between the two germline ends.

The chain links TRBV2 to TRBJ1-5; TRBD1 matches at 9 bases. The CDR3 spans 13 residues. In germline, CDR1 is SNHLY, CDR2 FYNNEI. V lost 7 bases to trimming and J lost 7 bases; unmatched junction nucleotides: 5. The CDR3 sequence: CASMGQGGQPQHF. In DNA, the CDR3 is TGTGCCAGCATGGGACAGGGCGGCCAGCCCCAGCATTTT.

This rearrangement joins TRBV7-2 to TRBJ2-7; 10 positions agree with TRBD2. The CDR3 is 16 residues long. The V segment lost 5 bases and the J segment 2 bases; nucleotides outside the gene matches: 9. The V gene's germline CDR1 is SGHTA and CDR2 FQGNSA. DNA for the CDR3: TGTGCCAGCAGCCCGCAGCTAGGACTAGCGGCCTACGAGCAGTACTTC. Amino acids: CASSPQLGLAAYEQYF.

The rearrangement joins TRBV18 to TRBJ2-7; 9 nucleotides line up with TRBD1. V lost 1 base and J lost 0; bases outside the gene matches: 4. The CDR3 is 16 amino acids. CDR1 KGHSH and CDR2 LQKENI come from the germline V gene. In DNA, the CDR3 is TGTGCCAGCTCACCACTGGGGACAGGGCCCTCCTACGAGCAGTACTTC. This encodes CASSPLGTGPSYEQYF.

This clone was recorded a few times. The chain uses TRBV30 and TRBJ2-5; 7 positions match TRBD2. CDR3 length: 16 amino acids. CDR1 is GTSNPN and CDR2 is SVGIG in the germline V gene (reference sequence). After removal of 2 bases from V and 2 bases from J, the junction contained 11 bases not matched to a gene. CDR3 residues: CAWSRGWEAGQETQYF. In DNA, the CDR3 is TGTGCCTGGAGTAGGGGTTGGGAAGCGGGACAAGAGACCCAGTACTTC.

The V gene is TRBV11-2, the J gene TRBJ2-1; 15 bases line up with TRBD2. This CDR3 comprises 19 residues. V shed 5 bases and J 6 bases; nucleotides not matched to a gene: 14. CDR1 is SGHAT and CDR2 is FQNNGV in the germline V gene. The CDR3 DNA sequence: TGTGCCAGCAGCCGGACTAGCGGGAGGGCCGGTATATTAGGCAATGAGCAGTTCTTC. This sequence encodes CASSRTSGRAGILGNEQFF.

This clone showed up just a few times. The chain joins TRBV28 to TRBJ2-7; TRBD2 matches 7 bases. This CDR3 comprises 14 residues. V lost 7 bases and J lost 2; bases outside the gene matches: 8. CDR1 is MDHEN, CDR2 SYDVKM, per germline. The CDR3 loop is CASTVTGGAYEQYF. The CDR3 DNA reads TGTGCCAGCACCGTGACTGGGGGGGCCTACGAGCAGTACTTC.